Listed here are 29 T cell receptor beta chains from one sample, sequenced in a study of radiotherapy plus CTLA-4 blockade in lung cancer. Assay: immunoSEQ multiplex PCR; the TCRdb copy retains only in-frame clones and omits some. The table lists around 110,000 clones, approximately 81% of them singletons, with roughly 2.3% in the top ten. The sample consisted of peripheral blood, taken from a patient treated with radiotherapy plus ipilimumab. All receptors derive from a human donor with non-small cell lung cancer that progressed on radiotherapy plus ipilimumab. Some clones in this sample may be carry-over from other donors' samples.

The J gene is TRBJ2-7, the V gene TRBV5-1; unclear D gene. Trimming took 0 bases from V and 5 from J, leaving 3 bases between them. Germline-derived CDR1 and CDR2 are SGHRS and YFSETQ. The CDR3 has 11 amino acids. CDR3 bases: TGCGCCAGCAGCTTGGCCGACGAGCAGTACTTC. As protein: CASSLADEQYF.

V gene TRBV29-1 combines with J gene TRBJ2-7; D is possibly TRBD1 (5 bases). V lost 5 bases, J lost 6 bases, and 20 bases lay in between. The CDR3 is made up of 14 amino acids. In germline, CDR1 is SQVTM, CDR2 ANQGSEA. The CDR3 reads CSVKQDPTSGEQYF. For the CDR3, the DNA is TGCAGCGTTAAACAGGACCCCACTTCGGGCGAGCAGTACTTC.

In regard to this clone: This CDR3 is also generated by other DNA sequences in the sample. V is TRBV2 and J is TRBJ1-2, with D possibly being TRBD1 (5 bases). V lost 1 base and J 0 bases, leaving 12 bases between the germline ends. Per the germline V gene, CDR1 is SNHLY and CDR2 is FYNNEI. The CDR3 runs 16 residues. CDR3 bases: TGTGCCAGCAGTGAAGATGGGGACGGAGCTAACTATGGCTACACCTTC. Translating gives CASSEDGDGANYGYTF.

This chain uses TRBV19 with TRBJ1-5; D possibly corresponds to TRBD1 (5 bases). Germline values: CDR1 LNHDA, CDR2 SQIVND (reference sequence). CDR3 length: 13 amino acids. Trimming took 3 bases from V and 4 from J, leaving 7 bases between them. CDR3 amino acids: CASSIGTNQPQHF. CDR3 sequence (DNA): TGTGCCAGTAGTATCGGGACGAATCAGCCCCAGCATTTT.

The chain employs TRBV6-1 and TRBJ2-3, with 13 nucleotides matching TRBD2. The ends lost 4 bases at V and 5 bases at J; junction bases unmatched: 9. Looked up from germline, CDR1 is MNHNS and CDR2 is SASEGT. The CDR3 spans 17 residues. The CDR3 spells CASSGQLAGGPGDTQYF. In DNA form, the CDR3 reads TGTGCCAGCAGTGGTCAACTAGCGGGGGGGCCCGGAGATACGCAGTATTTT.

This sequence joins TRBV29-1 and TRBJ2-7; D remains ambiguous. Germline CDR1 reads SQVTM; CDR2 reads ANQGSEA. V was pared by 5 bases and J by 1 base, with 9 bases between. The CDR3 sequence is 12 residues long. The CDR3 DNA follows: TGCAGCGTTATTGGGCGTTCCTACGAGCAGTACTTC. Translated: CSVIGRSYEQYF.

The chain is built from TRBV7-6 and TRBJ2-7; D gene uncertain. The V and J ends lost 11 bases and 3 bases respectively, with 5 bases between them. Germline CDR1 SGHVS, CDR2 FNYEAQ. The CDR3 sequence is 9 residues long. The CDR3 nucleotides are TGTGCCGGGGTCTACGAGCAGTACTTC. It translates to CAGVYEQYF.

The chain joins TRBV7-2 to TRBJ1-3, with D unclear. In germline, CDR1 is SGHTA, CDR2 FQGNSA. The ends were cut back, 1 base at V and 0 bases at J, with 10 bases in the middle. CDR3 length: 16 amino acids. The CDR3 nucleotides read TGTGCCAGCAGCTTAGACCAGGTGGCCTCTGGAAACACCATATATTTT. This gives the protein CASSLDQVASGNTIYF. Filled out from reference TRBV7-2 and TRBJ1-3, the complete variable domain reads GAGVSQSPSNKVTEKGKDVELRCDPISGHTALYWYRQSLGQGLEFLIYFQGNSAPDKSGLPSDRFSAERTGGSVSTLTIQRTQQEDSAVYLCASSLDQVASGNTIYFGEGSWLTVV.

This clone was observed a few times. The CDR3 spells CASSQAVPGVYEQYF. The CDR3 nucleotides read TGTGCCAGCAGCCAAGCCGTGCCTGGGGTCTACGAGCAGTACTTC. This chain uses TRBV11-3 with TRBJ2-7; D not certain. This CDR3 comprises 15 residues. CDR1 is SGHNT and CDR2 is YENEEA in the germline V gene. Trimming removed 5 bases at V and 3 bases at J, with 17 bases between.

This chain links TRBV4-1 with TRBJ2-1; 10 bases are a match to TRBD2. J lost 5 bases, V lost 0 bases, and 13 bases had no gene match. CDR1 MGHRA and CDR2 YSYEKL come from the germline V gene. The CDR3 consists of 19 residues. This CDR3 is CASSQDRGALAGANNEQFF. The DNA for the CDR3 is TGCGCCAGCAGCCAAGATCGCGGGGCGCTAGCGGGGGCAAACAATGAGCAGTTCTTC.

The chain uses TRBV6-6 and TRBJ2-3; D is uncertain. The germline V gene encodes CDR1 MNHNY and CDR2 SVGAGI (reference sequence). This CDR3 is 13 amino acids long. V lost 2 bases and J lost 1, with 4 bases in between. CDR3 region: CASSYGGTDTQYF. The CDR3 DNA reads TGTGCCAGCAGTTACGGCGGCACAGATACGCAGTATTTT.

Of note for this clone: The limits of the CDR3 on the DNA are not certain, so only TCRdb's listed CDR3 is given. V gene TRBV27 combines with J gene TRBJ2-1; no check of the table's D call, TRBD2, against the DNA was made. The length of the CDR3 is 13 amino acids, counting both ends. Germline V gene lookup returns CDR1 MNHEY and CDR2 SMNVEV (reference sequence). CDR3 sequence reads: CASSLLLSNEQFF.

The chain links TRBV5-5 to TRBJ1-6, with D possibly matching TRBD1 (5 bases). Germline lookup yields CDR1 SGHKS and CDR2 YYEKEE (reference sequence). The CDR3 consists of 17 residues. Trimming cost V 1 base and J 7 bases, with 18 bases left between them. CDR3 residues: CASSLWRGALLNSPLHF. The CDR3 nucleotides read TGTGCCAGCAGCTTGTGGCGAGGGGCGCTCCTAAATTCACCCCTCCACTTT.

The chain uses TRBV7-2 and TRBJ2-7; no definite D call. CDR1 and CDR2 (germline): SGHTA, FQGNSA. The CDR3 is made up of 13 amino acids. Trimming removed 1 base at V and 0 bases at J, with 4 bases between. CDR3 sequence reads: CASSLDPSYEQYF. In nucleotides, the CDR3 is TGTGCCAGCAGCTTAGACCCCTCCTACGAGCAGTACTTC.

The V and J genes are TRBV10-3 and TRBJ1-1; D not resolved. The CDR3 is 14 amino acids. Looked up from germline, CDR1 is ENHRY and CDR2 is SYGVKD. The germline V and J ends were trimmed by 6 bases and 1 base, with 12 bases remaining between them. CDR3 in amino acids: CAIRESTSNTEAFF. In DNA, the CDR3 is TGTGCCATCAGGGAAAGTACTTCGAACACTGAAGCTTTCTTT.

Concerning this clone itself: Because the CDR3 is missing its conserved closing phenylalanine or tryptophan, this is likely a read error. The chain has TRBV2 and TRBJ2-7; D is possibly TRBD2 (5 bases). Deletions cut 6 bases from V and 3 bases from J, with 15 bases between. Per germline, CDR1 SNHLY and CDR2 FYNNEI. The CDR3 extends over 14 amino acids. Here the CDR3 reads CASRKRSRGYEQYS. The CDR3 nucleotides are TGTGCCAGCAGGAAAAGGTCTCGGGGCTACGAGCAGTACTCC.

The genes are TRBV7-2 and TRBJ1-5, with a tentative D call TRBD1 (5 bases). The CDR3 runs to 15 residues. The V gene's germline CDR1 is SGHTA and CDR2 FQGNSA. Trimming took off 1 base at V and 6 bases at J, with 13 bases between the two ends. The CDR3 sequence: CASSLVSGDVQPQHF. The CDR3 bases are TGTGCCAGCAGCTTAGTTTCGGGGGATGTTCAGCCCCAGCATTTT.

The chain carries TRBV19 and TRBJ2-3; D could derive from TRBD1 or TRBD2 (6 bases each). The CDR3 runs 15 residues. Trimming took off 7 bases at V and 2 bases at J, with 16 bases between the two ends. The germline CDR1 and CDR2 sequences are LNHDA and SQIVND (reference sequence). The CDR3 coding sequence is TGTGCCAGTAATATCAACGGGGGCCACACAGATACGCAGTATTTT. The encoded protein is CASNINGGHTDTQYF.

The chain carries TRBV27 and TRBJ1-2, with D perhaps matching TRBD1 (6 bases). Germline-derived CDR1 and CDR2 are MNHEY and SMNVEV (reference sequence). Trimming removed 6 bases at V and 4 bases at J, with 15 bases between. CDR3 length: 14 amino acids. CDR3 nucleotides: TGTGCCAGCAGGAGGGACCTGGGGGCCTATGGCTACACCTTC. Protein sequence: CASRRDLGAYGYTF.

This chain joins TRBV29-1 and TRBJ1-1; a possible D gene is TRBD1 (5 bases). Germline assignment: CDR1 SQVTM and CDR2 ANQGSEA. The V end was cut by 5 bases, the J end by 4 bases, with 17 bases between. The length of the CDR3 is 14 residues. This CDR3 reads CSVLLGGDVTEAFF. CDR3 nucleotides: TGCAGCGTTTTGCTTGGAGGGGATGTCACTGAAGCTTTCTTT.

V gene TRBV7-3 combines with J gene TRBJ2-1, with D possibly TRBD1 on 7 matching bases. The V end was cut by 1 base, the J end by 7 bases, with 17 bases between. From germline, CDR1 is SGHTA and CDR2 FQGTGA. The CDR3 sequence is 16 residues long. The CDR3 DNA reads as TGTGCCAGCAGCTTAAAAGGGGGCGAGGGGAGGAATGAGCAGTTCTTC. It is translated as CASSLKGGEGRNEQFF.

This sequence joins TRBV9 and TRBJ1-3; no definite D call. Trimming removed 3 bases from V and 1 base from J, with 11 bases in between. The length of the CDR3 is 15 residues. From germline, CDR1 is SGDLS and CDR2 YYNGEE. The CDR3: CASSGLGVSGNTIYF. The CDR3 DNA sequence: TGTGCCAGCAGCGGACTGGGAGTGTCTGGAAACACCATATATTTT.

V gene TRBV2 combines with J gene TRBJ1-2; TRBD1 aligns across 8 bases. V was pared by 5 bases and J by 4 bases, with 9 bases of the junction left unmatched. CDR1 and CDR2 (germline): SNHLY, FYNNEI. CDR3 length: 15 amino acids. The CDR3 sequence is CASSPTGVMGYGYTF. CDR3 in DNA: TGTGCCAGCAGTCCGACAGGGGTTATGGGCTATGGCTACACCTTC.

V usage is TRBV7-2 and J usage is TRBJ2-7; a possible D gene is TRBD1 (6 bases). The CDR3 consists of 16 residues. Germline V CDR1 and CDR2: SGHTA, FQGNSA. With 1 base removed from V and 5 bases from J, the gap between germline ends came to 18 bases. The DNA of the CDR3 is TGTGCCAGCAGCTTAGTAGGAGGTGACAGGAGTCACGAGCAGTACTTC. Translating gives CASSLVGGDRSHEQYF. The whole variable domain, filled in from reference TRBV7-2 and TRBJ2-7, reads GAGVSQSPSNKVTEKGKDVELRCDPISGHTALYWYRQSLGQGLEFLIYFQGNSAPDKSGLPSDRFSAERTGGSVSTLTIQRTQQEDSAVYLCASSLVGGDRSHEQYFGPGTRLTVT.

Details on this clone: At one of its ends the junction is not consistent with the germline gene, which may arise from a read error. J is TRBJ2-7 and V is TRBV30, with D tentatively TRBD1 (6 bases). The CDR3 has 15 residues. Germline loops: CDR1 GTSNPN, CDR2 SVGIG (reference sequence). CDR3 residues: CAWSAPRAGAYERYF. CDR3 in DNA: TGTGCCTGGAGCGCCCCAAGGGCAGGGGCCTACGAGCGGTACTTC.

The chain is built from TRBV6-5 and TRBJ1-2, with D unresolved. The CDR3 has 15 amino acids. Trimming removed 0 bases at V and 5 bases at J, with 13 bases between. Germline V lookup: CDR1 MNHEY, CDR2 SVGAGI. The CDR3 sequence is CASSYSNKGPYGYTF. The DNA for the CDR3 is TGTGCCAGCAGTTACTCGAATAAGGGTCCGTATGGCTACACCTTC.

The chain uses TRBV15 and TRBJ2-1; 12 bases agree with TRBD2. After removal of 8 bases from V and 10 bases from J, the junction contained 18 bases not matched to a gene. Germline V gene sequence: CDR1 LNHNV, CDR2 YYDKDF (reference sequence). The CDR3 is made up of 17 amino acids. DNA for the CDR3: TGTGCCACCGCCACCGGGCTAGCGGGGGGGAACCACGTGGAGCAGTTCTTC. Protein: CATATGLAGGNHVEQFF.

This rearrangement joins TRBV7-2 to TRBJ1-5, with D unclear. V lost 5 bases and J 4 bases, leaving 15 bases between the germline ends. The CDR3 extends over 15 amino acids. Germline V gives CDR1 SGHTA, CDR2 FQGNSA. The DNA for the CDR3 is TGTGCCAGCAGCCCCCGGGGTTTCGCAAATCAGCCCCAGCATTTT. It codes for CASSPRGFANQPQHF.

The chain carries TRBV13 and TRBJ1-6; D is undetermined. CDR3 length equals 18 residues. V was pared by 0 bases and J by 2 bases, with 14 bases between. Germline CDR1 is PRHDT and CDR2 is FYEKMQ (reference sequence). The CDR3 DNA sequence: TGTGCCAGCAGCTTAGGCCTCGCGGGAGCCGCCTATAATTCACCCCTCCACTTT. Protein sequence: CASSLGLAGAAYNSPLHF.